These 6 T cell receptor beta chains were all obtained from the same sample, sequenced in a study of regulatory T cells in long-lasting Graves disease. Sample time point: newly diagnosed GD, antithyroid drugs for less than 3 months. Scientists built the TCR library using RNA that was extracted from PBMCs. Arm-PCR of CDR3 regions with iRepertoire HTBI primers generated TCR beta libraries. TCRdb reprocessed the multiplex PCR reads via MiXCR and lists one record per CDR3 protein. The sample records about 470,000 distinct CDR3 sequences, approximately 15% being singletons. The same sample was also studied in work on T cells in Graves' hyperthyroidism and ophthalmopathy.

Sequencing was performed on peripheral blood mononuclear cells (PBMCs), taken at new diagnosis, from a patient treated with antithyroid drugs. The source of these receptors is a woman aged 30 to 39 with Graves disease.

This clonotype was counted ten times or more. The V gene is TRBV2, the J gene TRBJ2-2; 8 bases fit TRBD2. Trimming at V came to 11 bases and at J to 4 bases, leaving 12 bases not matched to a gene. CDR1 is SNHLY, CDR2 FYNNEI, per germline. This CDR3 has 15 residues. CDR3 sequence (DNA): TGTGCCGGAGGTAGCGGGGTTACAACCACCGGGGAGCTGTTTTTT. Amino acids: CAGGSGVTTTGELFF.

This clonotype was detected ten times or more. V usage is TRBV28 and J usage is TRBJ2-7; D ambiguous. V was shortened by 2 bases and J by 6 bases, with 14 bases between the two germline ends. The germline V gene has CDR1 MDHEN and CDR2 SYDVKM. The CDR3 runs to 14 residues. CDR3 in DNA: TGTGCCAGCAGTTTAGAGCGCCAAGTAGGCGAGCAGTACTTC. Translated, it gives CASSLERQVGEQYF. Based on the CDR3 plus reference TRBV28 and TRBJ2-7, the full variable domain is DVKVTQSSRYLVKRTGEKVFLECVQDMDHENMFWYRQDPGLGLRLIYFSYDVKMKEKGDIPEGYSVSREKKERFSLILESASTNQTSMYLCASSLERQVGEQYFGPGTRLTVT.

A single count supports this clonotype. The chain carries TRBV9 and TRBJ2-2, with TRBD2 identical over 8 bases. This CDR3 is 16 amino acids long. Germline loops: CDR1 SGDLS, CDR2 YYNGEE. With 4 bases clipped from V and 1 base from J, the junction kept 6 bases outside the gene matches. CDR3 in amino acids: CASSRAGAGNTGELFF. The DNA for the CDR3 is TGTGCCAGCAGCAGAGCGGGAGCGGGGAACACCGGGGAGCTGTTTTTT.

The table lists this clonotype with many counts. The chain couples TRBV30 to TRBJ1-5, with a possible D match to TRBD1 (6 bases). The V end lost 3 bases, the J end lost 4 bases, and 10 bases lay between the germline ends. This CDR3 contains 13 residues. Germline V gene lookup returns CDR1 GTSNPN and CDR2 SVGIG (reference sequence). CDR3 DNA: TGTGCCTGGAGCTCACAGGGTAATCAGCCCCAGCATTTT. The encoded protein is CAWSSQGNQPQHF.

About this clonotype: In this CDR3 the conserved last residue, phenylalanine or tryptophan, is missing, so a read error is likely. The chain recombines TRBV6-2 or TRBV6-3 with TRBJ2-5; tentatively, D is TRBD1 (6 bases). Trimming removed 8 bases from V and 7 bases from J, with 17 bases in between. Germline loops: CDR1 MNHEY, CDR2 SVGEGT. CDR3 length: 13 amino acids. CDR3 protein: CASGQTVTWTQYS. For the CDR3, the DNA is TGTGCCAGCGGACAGACAGTCACTTGGACCCAGTACTCC.

This clonotype has at least ten counts. This chain connects TRBV7-2 to TRBJ2-7; D perhaps matches TRBD2 (6 bases). Germline-derived CDR1 and CDR2 are SGHTA and FQGNSA. This CDR3 is 15 amino acids long. V dropped 4 bases and J dropped 7 bases, with 20 bases sitting between them. The CDR3 DNA is TGTGCCAGCAGCTCACTCCCGGGAGCGACGGGAGAGCAGTACTTC. Amino acid sequence: CASSSLPGATGEQYF. Full variable domain (missing parts from reference TRBV7-2 and TRBJ2-7): GAGVSQSPSNKVTEKGKDVELRCDPISGHTALYWYRQSLGQGLEFLIYFQGNSAPDKSGLPSDRFSAERTGGSVSTLTIQRTQQEDSAVYLCASSSLPGATGEQYFGPGTRLTVT.